The text below deals with one TCR beta chain. CDR1 SGHTA and CDR2 FQGTGA come from the germline V gene. This CDR3 region has 13 residues. Trimming shortened V by 3 bases and J by 1 base, and 6 bases separated the two germline ends. This entry comes from a study of siplizumab effects on memory and regulatory T cells. The assay looked at about 10^5 TCR templates in each sample. Profiling relied on immunoSEQ multiplex PCR, and the TCRdb table lists in-frame clones only, not all of them. This table holds around 100,000 clones, 75% to 95% found once. Sequencing input: CD4+ T cells sorted from blood. The receptor was derived from a human donor in good health. The rearrangement joins TRBV7-3 to TRBJ1-1; no clear D gene. The chain's CDR3 is CASSFQWNTEAFF. DNA for the CDR3: TGTGCCAGCAGCTTTCAGTGGAACACTGAAGCTTTCTTT.